Listed below are T cell receptor beta chains from one sample, sequenced in a study of T cell repertoires in cytomegalovirus infection. Their antigen targets remain unknown. TCRdb re-called the reads with MiXCR, one entry per CDR3 protein. The sample gives approximately 1,000,000 distinct CDR3 sequences, roughly 30% of which show up once; more than 13% is in the top ten. The specimen was cultured CD8+ T cells from PBMCs, collected from culture after CMV antigen stimulation. The source of these receptors is a human donor in good health (CMV status not recorded). Some clones in this sample may be carry-over from other donors' samples. Each CDR3 is given with its conserved first and last residue. The D gene is left open where the match is weak. For some rows the clone size is stated as once, few or many, or as a class when expanded; others skip it.

len: 14; j_gene: TRBJ2-5; abundance: once; d_gene: TRBD1; v_gene: TRBV12-3/TRBV12-4; CDR3nt: TGTGCCAGCAGTTGGGGGACAGGGGATGAGACCCAGTACTTC; CDR3aa: CASSWGTGDETQYF
len: 15; j_gene: TRBJ1-1; abundance: many; d_gene: NA; v_gene: TRBV7-9; CDR3nt: TGTGCCAGCAGCTTCCCGGCGGGGGTTCGCACTGAAGCTTTCTTT; CDR3aa: CASSFPAGVRTEAFF
len: 15; j_gene: TRBJ1-6; abundance: many; d_gene: TRBD1; v_gene: TRBV7-2; CDR3nt: TGTGCCAGCAGCTGGACAGGGGAACTAAATTCACCCCTCCACTTT; CDR3aa: CASSWTGELNSPLHF
len: 15; j_gene: TRBJ1-1; abundance: many; d_gene: TRBD1; v_gene: TRBV7-2; CDR3nt: TGTGCCAGCAGCTCAGCCACAGGGGCTGGCACTGAAGCTTTCTTT; CDR3aa: CASSSATGAGTEAFF
len: 14; j_gene: TRBJ1-5; abundance: NA; d_gene: NA; v_gene: TRBV3-1; CDR3nt: TGTGCCAGCAGCCAGGGGCCCAGCAATCAGCCCCAGCATTTT; CDR3aa: CASSQGPSNQPQHF
len: 15; j_gene: TRBJ1-3; abundance: NA; d_gene: TRBD1; v_gene: TRBV29-1; CDR3nt: TGCAGCGTTGAAGACCGGGACAGCTCTGGAAACACCATATATTTT; CDR3aa: CSVEDRDSSGNTIYF
len: 11; j_gene: TRBJ1-1; abundance: many; d_gene: NA; v_gene: TRBV7-9; CDR3nt: TGTGCCAGCACCCAGGGGTATGAAGCTTTCTTT; CDR3aa: CASTQGYEAFF
len: 13; j_gene: TRBJ2-1; abundance: NA; d_gene: TRBD1; v_gene: TRBV29-1; CDR3nt: TGCAGCGTTGTTGGCAGGGGGCGAAATGAGCAGTTCTTC; CDR3aa: CSVVGRGRNEQFF
len: 18; j_gene: TRBJ2-3; abundance: many; d_gene: TRBD2; v_gene: TRBV7-6; CDR3nt: TGTGCCAGCAGCTCAACTAGCGGGGGGGCAATTTGGACAGATACGCAGTATTTT; CDR3aa: CASSSTSGGAIWTDTQYF
len: 13; j_gene: TRBJ1-2; abundance: NA; d_gene: NA; v_gene: TRBV28; CDR3nt: TGTGCCAGCAGTTTCCGCAGTCTTTATGGCTACACCTTC; CDR3aa: CASSFRSLYGYTF
len: 16; j_gene: TRBJ1-5; abundance: few; d_gene: NA; v_gene: TRBV18; CDR3nt: TGTGCCAGCTCACCTGAGCCGGCAGGGAAAAATCAGCCCCAGCATTTT; CDR3aa: CASSPEPAGKNQPQHF
len: 16; j_gene: TRBJ2-2; abundance: NA; d_gene: NA; v_gene: TRBV24-1; CDR3nt: TGTGCCACCAGTGATCCCGGGGGAGCTAACACCGGGGAGCTGTTTTTT; CDR3aa: CATSDPGGANTGELFF